Listed below are T cell receptor beta chains from one sample, sequenced in a study of cytomegalovirus exposure and HLA in healthy donors. Method: immunoSEQ multiplex PCR; TCRdb's copy keeps in-frame clones and lacks some. Of approximately 220,000 clones listed, 60% to 85% are singletons. The sequenced sample consisted of PBMCs. The receptors here all came from a man aged 40-55 years in good health and CMV-seronegative. CDR3s leave out the opening cysteine and the closing phenylalanine or tryptophan. The order of the fields is D gene, V gene, CDR3 protein. A D gene is named only where the DNA matches it firmly.

d_gene: TRBD2
v_gene: TRBV14
CDR3aa: ASTGTSGSNTGELF

d_gene: .
v_gene: TRBV7-9
CDR3aa: ASSREAENTEAF

d_gene: TRBD2
v_gene: TRBV9
CDR3aa: ASSPQASGGAYTDTQY

d_gene: .
v_gene: TRBV27
CDR3aa: ASSPGESSGNTIY

d_gene: .
v_gene: TRBV4-2
CDR3aa: ASSKSRPGLGYGYT

d_gene: .
v_gene: TRBV7-8
CDR3aa: ASSFRQDFLNTGELF

d_gene: .
v_gene: TRBV4-2
CDR3aa: ASSQGGQYRADYEQY

d_gene: .
v_gene: TRBV7-9
CDR3aa: ASSLATGLRSIY

d_gene: .
v_gene: TRBV18
CDR3aa: ASSNDGYGGYT

d_gene: .
v_gene: TRBV6-6
CDR3aa: ASSYPEGGVNTEAF

d_gene: TRBD1
v_gene: TRBV7-3
CDR3aa: ASSFLGQGGDEQF

d_gene: .
v_gene: TRBV10-2
CDR3aa: ASRGTAGLVSYNEQF

d_gene: TRBD1
v_gene: TRBV9
CDR3aa: ASSSRDRGHTQY

d_gene: .
v_gene: TRBV15
CDR3aa: ATSRDGGHTLGETQY

d_gene: .
v_gene: TRBV5-4
CDR3aa: ASSLRPDRTLYEQY

d_gene: TRBD1
v_gene: TRBV5-6
CDR3aa: ASSLTGGAEAF

d_gene: .
v_gene: TRBV4-1
CDR3aa: ASSQVGALSGNTIY

d_gene: TRBD2
v_gene: TRBV5-1
CDR3aa: ASSEGAGASNEQF

d_gene: .
v_gene: TRBV9
CDR3aa: ASSVVASSSYEQY

d_gene: .
v_gene: TRBV28
CDR3aa: ASRSYSNEYEQY

d_gene: .
v_gene: TRBV19
CDR3aa: ASSISHYDLGEQY

d_gene: .
v_gene: TRBV6-1
CDR3aa: ASSAGLTGELF

d_gene: .
v_gene: TRBV7-2
CDR3aa: ASSSLGVGNSPLH

d_gene: .
v_gene: TRBV25-1
CDR3aa: ASSESRVPDTQY